A selection of T cell receptor beta chains follows, all from one sample in a study of regulatory and conventional T cells in RAG deficiency. The protocol was immunoSEQ multiplex PCR, while the TCRdb copy is restricted to in-frame clones and leaves out a portion. In the table there are 5,500 to 9,000 clones, about 90% of which are singletons. This same sample was also taken into another study, of regulatory T cells.

The specimen sequenced was CD127- CD25+ CD4+ Tregs sorted from blood. The receptors were gathered from a human donor in good health. The CDR3 runs from the conserved cysteine through the conserved F or W. A D gene is named only where the DNA matches it firmly. Part of the rows lack a size; the others show once, few, many or a class for expanded clones.

d_call,cdr3_length,clone_size,v_call,j_call,cdr3_aa,cdr3_nt
TRBD2,15,-,TRBV7-2,TRBJ2-3,CASSFLAASTDTQYF,TGTGCCAGCAGCTTCCTAGCGGCTAGCACAGATACGCAGTATTTT
-,15,-,TRBV6-6,TRBJ2-7,CASTFWSPGGYEQYF,TGTGCCAGCACCTTCTGGTCTCCAGGAGGCTACGAGCAGTACTTC
TRBD2,17,-,TRBV5-6,TRBJ2-3,CASSLGLAGAPTDTQYF,TGTGCCAGCAGCTTGGGACTAGCGGGGGCCCCCACAGATACGCAGTATTTT
TRBD1,17,-,TRBV27,TRBJ1-3,CASSSTAGGAFGNTIYF,TGTGCCAGCAGTTCCACCGCAGGGGGCGCTTTCGGAAACACCATATATTTT
TRBD2,15,-,TRBV10-3,TRBJ2-3,CATQGKTSGADTQYF,TGTGCCACTCAAGGGAAGACTAGCGGGGCAGATACGCAGTATTTT
-,15,-,TRBV30,TRBJ2-1,CAWSVLGGKYNEQFF,TGTGCCTGGAGTGTACTCGGCGGGAAATACAATGAGCAGTTCTTC
-,15,-,TRBV2,TRBJ1-1,CASSEGQGMNTEAFF,TGTGCCAGCAGTGAAGGGCAGGGGATGAACACTGAAGCTTTCTTT
TRBD1,17,-,TRBV19,TRBJ1-5,CASSPWTGIVRNQPQHF,TGTGCCAGTAGTCCCTGGACAGGGATAGTCAGGAATCAGCCCCAGCATTTT
TRBD2,15,once,TRBV6-1,TRBJ2-2,CASSERRGGPGELFF,TGTGCCAGCAGTGAACGGCGGGGGGGACCCGGGGAGCTGTTTTTT
TRBD1,16,-,TRBV5-1,TRBJ2-7,CASSLGWTGSSYEQYF,TGCGCCAGCAGCTTGGGTTGGACAGGGTCTTCCTACGAGCAGTACTTC
-,15,-,TRBV19,TRBJ1-6,CASSQTRGSNSPLHF,TGTGCCAGTAGCCAAACGAGGGGGTCGAATTCACCCCTCCACTTT
-,13,-,TRBV30,TRBJ1-2,CAWSPGTFYGYTF,TGTGCCTGGAGCCCTGGGACTTTCTATGGCTACACCTTC
TRBD1,15,-,TRBV6-5,TRBJ1-1,CASSPATGGYSEAFF,TGTGCCAGCAGTCCCGCGACAGGGGGCTATTCGGAAGCTTTCTTT
-,14,once,TRBV9,TRBJ1-5,CASSPFEGDQPQHF,TGTGCCAGCAGCCCTTTTGAGGGGGATCAGCCCCAGCATTTT
-,11,-,TRBV9,TRBJ1-2,CASSGQGGYTF,TGTGCCAGCAGCGGTCAGGGTGGCTACACCTTC
TRBD2,14,-,TRBV29-1,TRBJ2-3,CSVDVAGDADTQYF,TGCAGCGTTGATGTGGCGGGGGACGCAGATACGCAGTATTTT
TRBD2,13,-,TRBV5-1,TRBJ2-5,CASSSGLAETQYF,TGCGCCAGCAGCTCCGGACTAGCAGAGACCCAGTACTTC
-,15,-,TRBV2,TRBJ1-2,CASIRTRTEFYGYTF,TGTGCCAGCATCCGGACCCGGACAGAGTTCTATGGCTACACCTTC
-,16,-,TRBV6-5,TRBJ1-1,CASSSDRIRENTEAFF,TGTGCCAGCAGTTCTGACAGGATCCGTGAGAACACTGAAGCTTTCTTT
-,18,-,TRBV5-1,TRBJ2-2,CASSLVTKDSKNTGELFF,TGCGCCAGCAGCTTGGTGACCAAGGACAGCAAGAACACCGGGGAGCTGTTTTTT
-,14,-,TRBV6-6,TRBJ1-1,CASSYLIIFSEAFF,TGTGCCAGCAGTTACCTAATCATTTTCTCTGAAGCTTTCTTT
TRBD2,15,-,TRBV7-8,TRBJ2-3,CASSSGLAGPDTQYF,TGTGCCAGCAGCTCCGGACTAGCGGGACCAGATACGCAGTATTTT
-,18,-,TRBV4-1,TRBJ1-3,CASSFLTGPREAGNTIYF,TGCGCCAGCAGCTTTTTAACCGGGCCTCGGGAGGCTGGAAACACCATATATTTT
-,14,-,TRBV5-6,TRBJ1-1,CASSGQKLPTEAFF,TGTGCCAGCAGCGGACAGAAACTTCCCACTGAAGCTTTCTTT
TRBD2,15,-,TRBV28,TRBJ2-7,CASSRREGTGLEQYF,TGTGCCAGCAGTAGGAGGGAGGGGACGGGACTGGAGCAGTACTTC
-,15,-,TRBV7-6,TRBJ1-5,CASSLVAGVGQPQHF,TGTGCCAGCAGCTTGGTGGCAGGGGTAGGACAGCCCCAGCATTTT
TRBD2,17,-,TRBV9,TRBJ2-1,CASSVGISGGSYNEQFF,TGTGCCAGCAGCGTAGGTATTAGCGGGGGCTCTTACAATGAGCAGTTCTTC
TRBD2,14,-,TRBV6-5,TRBJ2-7,CASSYGRRGDEQYF,TGTGCCAGCAGCTACGGGAGGCGCGGGGACGAGCAGTACTTC